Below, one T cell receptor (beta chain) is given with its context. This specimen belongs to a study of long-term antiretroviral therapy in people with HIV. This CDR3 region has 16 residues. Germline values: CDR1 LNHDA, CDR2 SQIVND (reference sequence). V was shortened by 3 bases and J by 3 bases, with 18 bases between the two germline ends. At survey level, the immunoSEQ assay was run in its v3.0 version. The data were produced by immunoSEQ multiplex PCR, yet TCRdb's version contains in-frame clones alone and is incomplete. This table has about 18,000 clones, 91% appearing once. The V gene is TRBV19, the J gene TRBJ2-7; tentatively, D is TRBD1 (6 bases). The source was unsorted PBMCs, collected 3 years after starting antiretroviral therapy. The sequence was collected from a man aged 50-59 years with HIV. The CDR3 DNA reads TGTGCCAGTAGTATTCTCGGCCGACAGGCCCTCTACGAGCAGTACTTC. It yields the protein CASSILGRQALYEQYF. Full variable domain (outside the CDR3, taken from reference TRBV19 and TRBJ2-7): DGGITQSPKYLFRKEGQNVTLSCEQNLNHDAMYWYRQDPGQGLRLIYYSQIVNDFQKGDIAEGYSVSREKKESFPLTVTSAQKNPTAFYLCASSILGRQALYEQYFGPGTRLTVT.